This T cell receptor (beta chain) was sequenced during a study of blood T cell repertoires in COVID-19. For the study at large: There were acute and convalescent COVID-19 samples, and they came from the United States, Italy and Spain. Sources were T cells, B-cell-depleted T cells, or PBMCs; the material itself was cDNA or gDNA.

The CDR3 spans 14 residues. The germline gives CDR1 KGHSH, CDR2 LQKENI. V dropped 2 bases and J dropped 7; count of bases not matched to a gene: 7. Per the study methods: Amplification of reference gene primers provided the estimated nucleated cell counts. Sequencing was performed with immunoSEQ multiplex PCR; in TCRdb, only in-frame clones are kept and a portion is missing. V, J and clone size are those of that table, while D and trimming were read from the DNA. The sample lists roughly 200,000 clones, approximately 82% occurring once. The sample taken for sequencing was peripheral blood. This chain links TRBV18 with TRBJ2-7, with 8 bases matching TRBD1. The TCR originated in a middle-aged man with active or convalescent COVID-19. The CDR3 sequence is CASSPSQGAKEQYF. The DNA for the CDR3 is TGTGCCAGCTCACCAAGCCAGGGGGCGAAAGAGCAGTACTTC.